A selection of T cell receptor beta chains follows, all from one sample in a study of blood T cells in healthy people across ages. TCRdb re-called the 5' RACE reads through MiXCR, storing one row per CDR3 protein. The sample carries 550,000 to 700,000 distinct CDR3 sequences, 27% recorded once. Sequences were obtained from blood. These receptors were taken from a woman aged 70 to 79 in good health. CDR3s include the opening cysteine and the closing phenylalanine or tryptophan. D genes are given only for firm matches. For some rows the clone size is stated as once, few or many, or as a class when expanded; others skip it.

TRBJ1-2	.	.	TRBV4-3	CASSQRGSYTF	TGCGCCAGCAGCCAACGGGGGAGCTACACCTTC
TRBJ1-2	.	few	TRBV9	CASSLSDTFYGYTF	TGTGCCAGCAGCCTATCCGATACTTTCTATGGCTACACCTTC
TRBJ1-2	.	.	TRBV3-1	CASSQIGADYGYTF	TGTGCCAGCAGCCAGATAGGGGCCGACTATGGCTACACCTTC
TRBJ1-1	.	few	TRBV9	CASSGRSTRGTEAFF	TGTGCCAGCAGCGGTAGATCGACCCGCGGGACTGAAGCTTTCTTT
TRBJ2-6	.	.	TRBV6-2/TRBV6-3	CASYIGRAGANVLTF	TGTGCCAGCTACATCGGCAGGGCTGGGGCCAACGTCCTGACTTTC
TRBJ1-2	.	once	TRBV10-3	CAISAGPDVGYGCTF	TGTGCCATCAGTGCAGGACCAGACGTAGGCTATGGCTGCACCTTC
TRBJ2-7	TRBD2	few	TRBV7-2	CASSFSGGSGSYEQYF	TGTGCCAGCAGCTTTAGCGGGGGAAGTGGATCCTACGAGCAGTACTTC
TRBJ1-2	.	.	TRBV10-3	CAISSDQDDYGYTF	TGTGCCATCAGTTCGGACCAGGATGACTATGGCTACACCTTC
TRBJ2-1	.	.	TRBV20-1	CSARELAPAVF	TGCAGTGCTAGAGAACTAGCTCCCGCTGTCTTC
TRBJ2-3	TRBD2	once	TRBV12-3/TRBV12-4	CASRKGLAGGAGTGTQYF	TGTGCCAGCAGGAAGGGACTAGCGGGGGGGGCCGGCACAGGTACGCAATATTTT
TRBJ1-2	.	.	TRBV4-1	CASSQVADSNYGYTF	TGCGCCAGCAGCCAAGTTGCGGACTCCAACTATGGCTACACCTTC
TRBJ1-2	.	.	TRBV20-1	CSAGGRGNNYGYTF	TGCAGTGCTGGGGGCAGGGGAAATAACTATGGCTACACCTTC
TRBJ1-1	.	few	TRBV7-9	CASSPHEAGEAFF	TGTGCCAGCAGTCCCCACGAGGCAGGGGAAGCTTTCTTT
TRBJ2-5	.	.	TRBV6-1	CASGTYFFGETQYF	TGTGCCAGCGGGACTTATTTCTTCGGGGAGACCCAGTACTTC
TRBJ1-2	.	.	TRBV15	CATSRAPEGNYGYTF	TGTGCCACCAGCAGAGCCCCGGAAGGGAACTATGGCTACACCTTC
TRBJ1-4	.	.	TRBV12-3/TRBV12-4	CASSLGGPLVF	TGTGCCAGCAGTTTAGGCGGCCCCCTAGTTTTT